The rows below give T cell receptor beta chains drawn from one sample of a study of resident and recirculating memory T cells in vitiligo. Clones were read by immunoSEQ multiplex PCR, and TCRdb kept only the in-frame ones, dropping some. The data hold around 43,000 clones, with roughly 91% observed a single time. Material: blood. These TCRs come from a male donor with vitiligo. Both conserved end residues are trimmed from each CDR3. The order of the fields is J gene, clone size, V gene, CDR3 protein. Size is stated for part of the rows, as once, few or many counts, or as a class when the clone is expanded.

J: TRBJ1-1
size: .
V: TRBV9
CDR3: ASSPGGPGNTEAF

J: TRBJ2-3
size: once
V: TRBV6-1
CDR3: ASNTDTQY

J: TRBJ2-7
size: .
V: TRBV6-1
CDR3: ASHGLAGEQY

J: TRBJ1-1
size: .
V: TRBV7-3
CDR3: ASSAGGKAF

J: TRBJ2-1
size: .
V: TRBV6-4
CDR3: ASSAASGDEQF

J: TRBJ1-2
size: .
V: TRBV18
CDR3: ASSPDQVNYGYT

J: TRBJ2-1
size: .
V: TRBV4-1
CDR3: ASSRYTQQGGEQF

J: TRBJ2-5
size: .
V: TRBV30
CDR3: AWSGLAGETQY

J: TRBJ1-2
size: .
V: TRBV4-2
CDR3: ASSPPLGQRGYT

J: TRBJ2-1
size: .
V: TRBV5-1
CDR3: ASSFSAVSSYNEQF

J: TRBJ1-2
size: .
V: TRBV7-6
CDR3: ASSSSAQGDYGYT

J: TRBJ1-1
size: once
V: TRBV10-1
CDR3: ASWGPNTEAF

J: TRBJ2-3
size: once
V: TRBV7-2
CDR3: ASSLDPRGDTQY

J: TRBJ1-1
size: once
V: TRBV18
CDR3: ASSPHMNTEAF